This T cell receptor beta chain was recovered during a study of T cell repertoires in cytomegalovirus infection. Study background: Carrying CMV and the relevant HLA type showed in public TCR beta signatures. Findings and limits, study-wide: CMV-specific HLA-C-restricted TCR beta clonotypes dominated the ex vivo response. Summed public TCR beta family frequency identified CMV carriers bearing the relevant HLA.

In germline, CDR1 is SEHNR, CDR2 FQNEAQ (reference sequence). V dropped 5 bases and J dropped 5 bases, with 13 bases sitting between them. This CDR3 has 14 amino acids. TCRdb reprocessed the reads via MiXCR and lists one record per CDR3 protein. The repertoire holds 200,000 to 300,000 distinct CDR3 sequences, approximately 10% seen once, with about 16% in the top ten. Ten or more counts support this clonotype. Its antigen is unknown. The chain uses TRBV7-9 and TRBJ2-1, with no clear D. Sequenced: PBMCs. This TCR derives from a human donor in good health (CMV status not recorded). Some clones in this sample may be carry-over from other donors' samples. Here the CDR3 reads CASSAITENNEQFF. CDR3 sequence (DNA): TGTGCCAGCAGCGCCATAACGGAGAACAATGAGCAGTTCTTC. The full variable domain, with the rest looked up from reference TRBV7-9 and TRBJ2-1, is DTGVSQNPRHKITKRGQNVTFRCDPISEHNRLYWYRQTLGQGPEFLTYFQNEAQLEKSRLLSDRFSAERPKGSFSTLEIQRTEQGDSAMYLCASSAITENNEQFFGPGTRLTVL.